The rows below give T cell receptor beta chains drawn from one sample of a study of cytomegalovirus exposure and HLA in healthy donors. Only in-frame clones appear in the TCRdb table, and some are missing; sequencing was by immunoSEQ multiplex PCR. Recorded here are around 100,000 clones; the top ten clones represent 0.59%. The sample consisted of PBMCs. The receptors here all came from a man aged 50 to 59 in good health and CMV-seronegative. The CDR3 runs from the conserved cysteine through the conserved F or W. D genes are given only for firm matches.

V: TRBV19
J: TRBJ2-1
D: TRBD2
DNA: TGTGCCAGTAGTATAGTTACTGGCGGGAGTCGGTACAATGAGCAGTTCTTC
CDR3: CASSIVTGGSRYNEQFF

V: TRBV7-2
J: TRBJ1-3
D: TRBD1
DNA: TGTGCCAGCAGCCCTGGACAGGGTGTCGCTGGAAACACCATATATTTT
CDR3: CASSPGQGVAGNTIYF

V: TRBV18
J: TRBJ2-5
D: TRBD1
DNA: TGTGCCAGCTCACTTTCCATGGACAGGGGGCTTTTAGAGACCCAGTACTTC
CDR3: CASSLSMDRGLLETQYF

V: TRBV29-1
J: TRBJ1-1
D: .
DNA: TGCAGCGTTGAAAAGTCCAGGTTGAACACTGAAGCTTTCTTT
CDR3: CSVEKSRLNTEAFF

V: TRBV5-1
J: TRBJ2-5
D: TRBD2
DNA: TGCGCCAGCAGCCAGACTAGCGGGCCGCAAGAGACCCAGTACTTC
CDR3: CASSQTSGPQETQYF

V: TRBV2
J: TRBJ2-4
D: TRBD2
DNA: TGTGCCAGCGGGGAGGGGTACAGAAAAAACATTCAGTACTTC
CDR3: CASGEGYRKNIQYF

V: TRBV12-5
J: TRBJ1-4
D: .
DNA: TGTGCTAGTGGTTTGGTTGTCGAGCAGGGAAGAGAAAAACTGTTTTTT
CDR3: CASGLVVEQGREKLFF

V: TRBV4-2
J: TRBJ1-1
D: .
DNA: TGTGCCAGCAGCCAACCCGACACTGAAGCTTTCTTT
CDR3: CASSQPDTEAFF

V: TRBV18
J: TRBJ1-5
D: TRBD1
DNA: TGTGCCAGCTCCCGGGACAGTGACCAGCCCCAGCATTTT
CDR3: CASSRDSDQPQHF

V: TRBV9
J: TRBJ1-1
D: .
DNA: TGTGCCAGCAGTCAGGGGACGAACACTGAAGCTTTCTTT
CDR3: CASSQGTNTEAFF

V: TRBV4-2
J: TRBJ1-5
D: .
DNA: TGTGCCAGCAGCCTGACCTCGACAGAAGGTAGCAATCAGCCCCAGCATTTT
CDR3: CASSLTSTEGSNQPQHF